This T cell receptor beta chain was identified during a study of blood T cells in healthy people across ages. With a J-beta primer mix and a sample-barcoded 5' primer, a second PCR ran roughly 7 to 11 cycles. Every cDNA molecule carried a tag from a template-switch adaptor bearing 12 random nucleotides. TCRdb processed the 5' RACE reads anew with MiXCR; each CDR3 protein has one entry. Among 730,000 or so distinct CDR3 sequences listed, around 40% were seen once. Trimming pared 2 bases from V and 0 bases from J, leaving 18 bases between. The CDR3 is 17 amino acids. The sample consisted of blood. The chain has TRBV5-3 and TRBJ2-7; weak D call: TRBD2 (5 bases). TRBV5-3 is recorded as an ORF, its role being uncertain. The TCR originated in a woman aged 55-69 years in good health. Here the CDR3 DNA reads TGTGCCAGAAGCTTCGAGGAGGCAGCTTTTGACTCCTACGAGCAGTACTTC. It codes for CARSFEEAAFDSYEQYF.